One and the same sample provided the 16 T cell receptor beta chains below, sequenced in a study of T cells in Graves' hyperthyroidism and ophthalmopathy. Amplified TCR beta CDR3 regions derived from RNA transcripts. Primed by the HTBI set, a first-round RT-PCR was run on the TCR CDR3. In TCRdb, the multiplex PCR reads were re-called with MiXCR into one record per CDR3 protein. The repertoire holds under 550,000 distinct CDR3 sequences, about 20% seen once, with around 50% in the top ten. Specimen: blood. Receptors originate from a man aged 35 to 55 with Graves' ophthalmopathy.

V and J are TRBV27 and TRBJ2-2, with D uncertain. The CDR3 covers 14 residues. The germline V gene has CDR1 MNHEY and CDR2 SMNVEV (reference sequence). The V end was cut by 3 bases, the J end by 4 bases, with 9 bases between. The chain's CDR3 is CASSFWSSTGELFF. As DNA, the CDR3 is TGTGCCAGCAGTTTTTGGTCCTCCACCGGGGAGCTGTTTTTT.

This clonotype occurred a few times. The rearrangement uses TRBV19 and TRBJ2-5; TRBD1 or TRBD2 may be the D gene (5 bases each). Germline values: CDR1 LNHDA, CDR2 SQIVND (reference sequence). Deletions cut 5 bases from V and 5 bases from J, with 12 bases between. The CDR3 totals 13 residues. CDR3 in amino acids: CASSRDAGETQYF. DNA of the CDR3: TGTGCCAGTAGTCGGGACGCCGGGGAGACCCAGTACTTC.

The rearrangement links TRBV18 to TRBJ2-2; D unresolved. The V gene's germline CDR1 is KGHSH and CDR2 LQKENI. Deletions cut 2 bases from V and 4 bases from J, with 5 bases between. The CDR3 is made up of 13 amino acids. CDR3 amino acids: CASSPNPTGELFF. For the CDR3, the DNA is TGTGCCAGCTCACCAAATCCCACCGGGGAGCTGTTTTTT.

This clonotype was observed at least ten times. This chain links TRBV20-1 with TRBJ2-7, with D tentatively TRBD2 (5 bases). Germline V lookup: CDR1 DFQATT, CDR2 SNEGSKA (reference sequence). The CDR3 length is 13 residues. Trimming removed 6 bases at V and 2 bases at J, with 14 bases between. The CDR3: CSAARDGTYEQYF. The CDR3, as DNA: TGCAGTGCGGCTAGAGACGGGACCTACGAGCAGTACTTC.

This clonotype has a handful of counts. The chain carries TRBV27 and TRBJ1-2; no reliable D call. With 3 bases removed from V and 2 bases from J, the gap between germline ends came to 7 bases. The CDR3 covers 13 residues. Germline lookup yields CDR1 MNHEY and CDR2 SMNVEV (reference sequence). CDR3 DNA sequence: TGTGCCAGCAGTTTCGCGGGGAACTATGGCTACACCTTC. This gives the protein CASSFAGNYGYTF.

This clonotype was observed many times. The J gene is TRBJ2-1, the V gene TRBV3-1, with a weak D call TRBD2 (6 bases). Germline V gene sequence: CDR1 LGHDT, CDR2 YNNKEL (reference sequence). V lost 0 bases to trimming and J lost 10 bases, with 16 bases between them. The CDR3 contains 15 residues. In DNA, the CDR3 is TGTGCCAGCAGCCAAGAGGGGGGTAGCCATAGGGAGCAGTTCTTC. Its translation is CASSQEGGSHREQFF.

The rearrangement links TRBV13 to TRBJ1-6, with D possibly TRBD1 on 5 matching bases. Trimming left V 4 bases short and J 10 bases short, with 17 bases between. This CDR3 has 15 residues. Germline V gene lookup returns CDR1 PRHDT and CDR2 FYEKMQ (reference sequence). CDR3 sequence reads: CASSSNRDHFSPLHF. The CDR3 DNA follows: TGTGCCAGCAGCTCAAACCGGGACCACTTCTCACCCCTCCACTTT.

V and J are TRBV4-2 and TRBJ2-5; D is unclear. This CDR3 has 14 amino acids. Germline lookup yields CDR1 LGHNA and CDR2 YNFKEQ. V lost 1 base and J lost 2, with 8 bases in between. The CDR3 nucleotides read TGTGCCAGCAGCCAAGGTCAGGAACAAGAGACCCAGTACTTC. Protein product: CASSQGQEQETQYF.

The chain is built from TRBV7-9 and TRBJ2-7; D possibly matches TRBD1 or TRBD2 (5 bases each). Germline V lookup: CDR1 SEHNR, CDR2 FQNEAQ (reference sequence). Between the trimmed V and J ends, which lost 5 bases and 2 bases, there was a span of 16 bases. The CDR3 loop spans 15 amino acids. The DNA for the CDR3 is TGTGCCAGCAGCCCGAGGGGAAAAGGGGCCTACGAGCAGTACTTC. It encodes CASSPRGKGAYEQYF.

In this sample, this clonotype turned up a few times. The chain joins TRBV11-2 to TRBJ2-7; 11 bases are a match to TRBD2. Trimming removed 6 bases from V and 7 bases from J; junction bases left unmatched: 11. Germline V gene lookup returns CDR1 SGHAT and CDR2 FQNNGV. This CDR3 has 15 residues. The CDR3 sequence is CASSLTSGSSGEQYF. The CDR3 DNA is TGTGCCAGCAGTCTTACTAGCGGGAGCTCGGGGGAGCAGTACTTC.

This clonotype was recorded a few times. The gene calls are TRBV27 and TRBJ2-7; D might be TRBD1 or TRBD2, each matching 6 bases. V was shortened by 4 bases and J by 6 bases, with 16 bases between the two germline ends. The CDR3 contains 14 residues. From germline, CDR1 is MNHEY and CDR2 SMNVEV (reference sequence). CDR3 in amino acids: CASSSQGGLGEQYF. DNA of the CDR3: TGTGCCAGCAGTTCACAGGGAGGTCTAGGCGAGCAGTACTTC.

This clonotype showed up many times. The rearrangement links TRBV20-1 to TRBJ2-7; 7 bases line up with TRBD1. V shed 3 bases, J shed 0 bases, and the junction held 8 bases outside the gene matches. CDR3 size: 15 residues. The germline V gene has CDR1 DFQATT and CDR2 SNEGSKA (reference sequence). The chain's CDR3 is CSARVPTGSSYEQYF. The CDR3 coding sequence is TGCAGTGCTAGGGTACCGACAGGGAGCTCCTACGAGCAGTACTTC.

This clonotype occurred a few times. This chain connects TRBV7-3 to TRBJ2-7, with a weak D call TRBD1 (5 bases). V lost 5 bases, J lost 0 bases, and 26 bases lay in between. Germline assignment: CDR1 SGHTA and CDR2 FQGTGA. This CDR3 comprises 19 residues. CDR3 DNA sequence: TGTGCCAGCAGCGTAGGGGTACGTATGGGCGGAAATAGCTCCTACGAGCAGTACTTC. It encodes CASSVGVRMGGNSSYEQYF.

This chain joins TRBV25-1 and TRBJ2-3; D is uncertain. Germline V CDR1 and CDR2: MGHDK, SYGVNS. The V end was cut by 4 bases, the J end by 7 bases, with 6 bases between. The CDR3 totals 11 residues. In DNA form, the CDR3 reads TGTGCCAGCAGTGTAGGAAATACGCAGTATTTT. Amino acid sequence: CASSVGNTQYF.

Many counts were recorded for this clonotype. The chain employs TRBV7-9 and TRBJ2-7; possibly TRBD1 for D (5 bases). V lost 0 bases to trimming and J lost 4 bases, with 16 bases between them. Germline V gene sequence: CDR1 SEHNR, CDR2 FQNEAQ (reference sequence). The CDR3 consists of 16 residues. The CDR3 bases are TGTGCCAGCAGCTTAGCCCCTGACAGAAGAGCTTACGAGCAGTACTTC. This codes for CASSLAPDRRAYEQYF.

This clonotype appeared many times. J is TRBJ1-2 and V is TRBV2; the D gene is possibly TRBD1 (6 bases). Trimming removed 1 base at V and 8 bases at J, with 17 bases between. This CDR3 is 15 amino acids long. Germline CDR1 is SNHLY and CDR2 is FYNNEI. CDR3 amino acids: CASSEVGGGYGGYTF. CDR3 coding DNA: TGTGCCAGCAGTGAAGTGGGGGGCGGATATGGAGGCTACACCTTC.